These 3 T cell receptor beta chains share one sample of origin, sequenced in a study of blood T cell repertoires in COVID-19. Profiled with immunoSEQ multiplex PCR; TCRdb holds only in-frame clones, not every one. The table records 95,000 to 150,000 clones, over 80% of them present only once. The sequencing sample was made of peripheral blood. These receptors were obtained from a man in his fifties or sixties with acute or convalescent COVID-19.

This chain uses TRBV28 with TRBJ2-1; 10 positions match TRBD2. The CDR3 length is 17 residues. Germline lookup yields CDR1 MDHEN and CDR2 SYDVKM. J was trimmed by 10 bases and V by 5 bases; bases with no gene match: 17. CDR3 region: CASSPLGSGRPGDEQFF. The CDR3 bases are TGTGCCAGCAGTCCCCTTGGTAGCGGGAGGCCGGGGGACGAGCAGTTCTTC.

The V gene is TRBV29-1, the J gene TRBJ2-3; 8 bases are a match to TRBD1. V shed 0 bases, J shed 4 bases, and the junction held 9 bases outside the gene matches. There are 16 residues in the CDR3. Germline values: CDR1 SQVTM, CDR2 ANQGSEA. The CDR3 protein is CSVEDRSGGPADTQYF. In nucleotides, the CDR3 is TGCAGCGTTGAAGATCGTTCAGGGGGCCCCGCAGATACGCAGTATTTT.

The J gene is TRBJ1-2, the V gene TRBV27; the D gene is possibly TRBD1 (6 bases). Germline values: CDR1 MNHEY, CDR2 SMNVEV (reference sequence). V was pared by 2 bases and J by 6 bases, with 10 bases between. CDR3 length: 13 residues. This CDR3 is CASSLRRGDGYTF. CDR3 in DNA: TGTGCCAGCAGTTTACGCAGGGGCGATGGCTACACCTTC.